These 22 T cell receptor beta chains originate from one sample sequenced in a study of T-cell memory formation after mild COVID-19. TCRdb reanalysed the 5' RACE reads using MiXCR and keeps one entry per CDR3 protein. This sample carries 25,000 to 35,000 distinct CDR3 sequences, approximately 12% of them seen once, and the ten largest clones take about 16%. The sample comprised PBMCs or a T cell subset sorted from them (not recorded which). These receptors were collected from an adult woman who had mild COVID-19 (a few samples of this study predate the infection). Cell type and time point are not known.

This clonotype was seen ten or more times. The CDR3 region has the DNA TGTGCCAGTAGTATCGTCGGGACTCCCACAGATACGCAGTATTTT. Translated, it gives CASSIVGTPTDTQYF. The chain combines TRBV19 with TRBJ2-3; possible D gene TRBD2, 6 bases. The CDR3 consists of 15 residues. From germline, CDR1 is LNHDA and CDR2 SQIVND (reference sequence). Between the trimmed V and J ends, which lost 3 bases and 2 bases, there was a span of 12 bases.

This clonotype was counted ten times or more. The chain combines TRBV2 with TRBJ2-2, with 8 bases aligning to TRBD2. The junction had 12 bases not matched to a gene; V was cut back by 8 bases and J by 7 bases. This CDR3 contains 15 residues. Germline V lookup: CDR1 SNHLY, CDR2 FYNNEI. This chain's CDR3 is CASAAGTRESGELFF. In DNA, the CDR3 is TGTGCCAGCGCGGCCGGGACTAGGGAAAGCGGGGAGCTGTTTTTT.

This clonotype was recorded at least ten times. The chain joins TRBV2 to TRBJ1-4, with D possibly matching TRBD1 (5 bases). Germline lookup yields CDR1 SNHLY and CDR2 FYNNEI. Deletions cut 2 bases from V and 2 bases from J, with 15 bases between. The CDR3 has 17 amino acids. CDR3 in amino acids: CASSETAGELTNEKLFF. The CDR3 DNA reads TGTGCCAGCAGTGAAACGGCGGGGGAATTGACTAATGAAAAACTGTTTTTT. Looking up the rest from reference TRBV2 and TRBJ1-4 gives the full variable domain: EPEVTQTPSHQVTQMGQEVILRCVPISNHLYFYWYRQILGQKVEFLVSFYNNEISEKSEIFDDQFSVERPDGSNFTLKIRSTKLEDSAMYFCASSETAGELTNEKLFFGSGTQLSVL.

This clonotype was picked up many times. DNA for the CDR3: TGTGCCAGCAGCTACAGGGTGCCAAATGAAAAACTGTTTTTT. Encoded protein: CASSYRVPNEKLFF. The chain recombines TRBV7-2 with TRBJ1-4; D possibly corresponds to TRBD1 (6 bases). V was shortened by 4 bases and J by 5 bases, with 11 bases between the two germline ends. Germline values: CDR1 SGHTA, CDR2 FQGNSA. This CDR3 contains 14 residues.

This clonotype was detected only once. Relative to the germline gene, one junction end is altered; a read error may explain this. The chain is built from TRBV6-5 and TRBJ2-3, with 8 bases lining up with TRBD1. This CDR3 has 14 residues. Germline V CDR1 and CDR2: MNHEY, SVGAGI. The CDR3 DNA follows: TGTGCCAGCATGACGGACAGGGCCTCAGATACGCTGTATTTT. Translated, it gives CASMTDRASDTLYF.

This clonotype was recorded at least ten times. The V and J genes are TRBV20-1 and TRBJ2-5; TRBD1 is a possible D gene (6 bases). Germline assignment: CDR1 DFQATT and CDR2 SNEGSKA (reference sequence). The V end was cut by 6 bases, the J end by 4 bases, with 18 bases between. This CDR3 comprises 14 residues. The DNA of the CDR3 is TGCAGTGCCATCCCCGGGGACACCCCAGAGACCCAGTACTTC. Amino acids: CSAIPGDTPETQYF.

The V call is TRBV7-9, the J call TRBJ2-1; TRBD2 matches at 9 bases. The CDR3 consists of 15 residues. J lost 8 bases, V lost 4 bases, and 9 bases had no gene match. Germline V gene data show CDR1 as SEHNR and CDR2 as FQNEAQ (reference sequence). Here the CDR3 reads CASSSGTSPRHEQFF. CDR3 coding DNA: TGTGCCAGCAGCTCCGGGACTAGCCCTCGACATGAGCAGTTCTTC.

This clonotype has at least ten counts. The chain employs TRBV24-1 and TRBJ2-5; D is undetermined. The CDR3 has 13 residues. Germline V gene lookup returns CDR1 KGHDR and CDR2 SFDVKD. V lost 2 bases and J 0 bases, leaving 3 bases between the germline ends. DNA for the CDR3: TGTGCCACCAGTGATTCCAACCAAGAGACCCAGTACTTC. It codes for CATSDSNQETQYF.

J is TRBJ2-5 and V is TRBV9; TRBD1 aligns across 7 bases. The CDR3 runs to 14 residues. CDR1 is SGDLS, CDR2 YYNGEE, per germline. V lost 4 bases and J lost 5; bases outside the gene matches: 8. This CDR3 reads CASSSGQAGETQYF. In DNA, the CDR3 is TGTGCCAGCAGCTCCGGACAGGCAGGGGAGACCCAGTACTTC.

The sample holds many counts of this clonotype. The chain recombines TRBV4-1 with TRBJ2-3; 9 nucleotides agree with TRBD2. The CDR3 consists of 18 residues. The V gene end was trimmed by 4 bases and the J gene end by 6 bases; junction bases not matched to a gene: 17. Germline CDR1 reads MGHRA; CDR2 reads YSYEKL. CDR3 DNA sequence: TGCGCCAGCAGCCCGGGCCCGCGGGGGGGCCGCGGGCCTGATACGCAGTATTTT. It translates to CASSPGPRGGRGPDTQYF.

The sample holds many counts of this clonotype. V and J are TRBV6-2 or TRBV6-3 and TRBJ2-2; 7 bases map to TRBD1. CDR3 length: 14 residues. V was pared by 7 bases and J by 4 bases, with 6 bases of the junction left unmatched. Germline V CDR1 and CDR2: MNHEY, SVGEGT. The CDR3: CASKRTGSTGELFF. For the CDR3, the DNA is TGTGCCAGCAAACGGACAGGCAGCACCGGGGAGCTGTTTTTT.

The sample holds many counts of this clonotype. The V call is TRBV19, the J call TRBJ1-1, with D possibly matching TRBD1 (6 bases). CDR3 length equals 12 residues. Germline V lookup: CDR1 LNHDA, CDR2 SQIVND (reference sequence). With 4 bases removed from V and 6 bases from J, the gap between germline ends came to 9 bases. CDR3 bases: TGTGCCAGTAGTAACAGGGTCGCTGAAGCTTTCTTT. Translated: CASSNRVAEAFF.

This clonotype was recorded at least ten times. The rearrangement joins TRBV9 to TRBJ2-1; TRBD1 matches at 10 bases. Germline loops: CDR1 SGDLS, CDR2 YYNGEE. This CDR3 is 14 amino acids long. The V gene end was trimmed by 4 bases and the J gene end by 7 bases; junction bases not matched to a gene: 5. CDR3 nucleotide sequence: TGTGCCAGCAGCATGAGACAGGGGGCGAATGAGCAGTTCTTC. Translated: CASSMRQGANEQFF.

This clonotype was seen ten or more times. The CDR3 DNA sequence: TGTGCCAGCAGTTTGAACCGGGACACCTACTATGGCTACACCTTC. The encoded protein is CASSLNRDTYYGYTF. The chain links TRBV27 to TRBJ1-2, with TRBD1 as a possible D gene (6 bases). The CDR3 runs to 15 residues. From germline, CDR1 is MNHEY and CDR2 SMNVEV (reference sequence). Between the trimmed V and J ends, which lost 3 bases and 3 bases, there was a span of 14 bases.

At least ten counts were recorded for this clonotype. The rearrangement links TRBV5-5 to TRBJ2-7, with a weak D call TRBD1 (6 bases). The V end was cut by 6 bases, the J end by 4 bases, with 20 bases between. Germline CDR1 SGHKS, CDR2 YYEKEE (reference sequence). The CDR3 runs 15 residues. CDR3: CASTRQASRVYEQYF. As DNA, the CDR3 is TGTGCCAGCACCCGACAGGCCTCCAGAGTTTACGAGCAGTACTTC.

This clonotype was counted many times. V usage is TRBV25-1 and J usage is TRBJ1-1, with a weak D call TRBD1 (6 bases). Trimming stripped 7 bases from V and 3 bases from J, with 18 bases between. CDR3 size: 15 residues. Germline CDR1 and CDR2: MGHDK and SYGVNS. The CDR3 is CASKRDTDRYTEAFF. The DNA of the CDR3 is TGTGCCAGCAAACGAGACACGGACAGATACACTGAAGCTTTCTTT.

V is TRBV7-8 and J is TRBJ2-1; D may be TRBD2 (6 bases). Looked up from germline, CDR1 is SGHVS and CDR2 is FQNEAQ. This CDR3 is built from 15 residues. The V end lost 0 bases, the J end lost 8 bases, and 14 bases lay between the germline ends. This chain's CDR3 is CASSLARGLWDEQFF. Here the CDR3 DNA reads TGTGCCAGCAGCTTAGCTAGGGGACTTTGGGATGAGCAGTTCTTC.

This clonotype was observed at least ten times. The chain combines TRBV6-5 with TRBJ2-1; 9 bases are a match to TRBD1. Trimming cost V 0 bases and J 6 bases; bases outside gene matches: 6. CDR3 length: 16 amino acids. Per germline, CDR1 MNHEY and CDR2 SVGAGI. The CDR3 region has the DNA TGTGCCAGCAGTTACTCCGGGACAGGGAAAGGCAATGAGCAGTTCTTC. Encoded protein: CASSYSGTGKGNEQFF.

This clonotype has ten or more counts. The chain uses TRBV11-2 and TRBJ2-1; D call uncertain. Trimming cost V 4 bases and J 0 bases, with 19 bases left between them. The germline gives CDR1 SGHAT, CDR2 FQNNGV. CDR3 length: 18 amino acids. The CDR3 bases are TGTGCCAGCAGCTCCCCCCAAGGTACAGCGAGCTCCTACAATGAGCAGTTCTTC. Translation gives CASSSPQGTASSYNEQFF. The full variable domain, its missing parts supplied by reference TRBV11-2 and TRBJ2-1, is EAGVAQSPRYKIIEKRQSVAFWCNPISGHATLYWYQQILGQGPKLLIQFQNNGVVDDSQLPKDRFSAERLKGVDSTLKIQPAKLEDSAVYLCASSSPQGTASSYNEQFFGPGTRLTVL.

This clonotype is categorized as medium-sized. This chain uses TRBV4-1 with TRBJ2-7; D tentatively fits TRBD1 or TRBD2 (5 bases each). This CDR3 is 13 amino acids long. The germline CDR1 and CDR2 sequences are MGHRA and YSYEKL. V was shortened by 3 bases and J by 5 bases, with 11 bases between the two germline ends. CDR3 sequence (DNA): TGCGCCAGCAGCCACCCCGGGACCCACGAGCAGTACTTC. Translated, it gives CASSHPGTHEQYF.

This clonotype was seen ten or more times. The chain employs TRBV5-1 and TRBJ2-3; D tentatively reads TRBD1 or TRBD2 (6 bases each). The V gene lost 1 base and the J gene lost 0 bases, with 21 bases spanning the gap. CDR3 length equals 19 residues. CDR1 and CDR2 from the germline V gene are SGHRS and YFSETQ. The DNA of the CDR3 is TGCGCCAGCAGCTTGCCGCGGGACAATCCCGTTATTAGCACAGATACGCAGTATTTT. Protein sequence: CASSLPRDNPVISTDTQYF. Full variable domain (rest looked up from reference TRBV5-1 and TRBJ2-3): KAGVTQTPRYLIKTRGQQVTLSCSPISGHRSVSWYQQTPGQGLQFLFEYFSETQRNKGNFPGRFSGRQFSNSRSEMNVSTLELGDSALYLCASSLPRDNPVISTDTQYFGPGTRLTVL.

This clonotype appeared many times. The V gene is TRBV27, the J gene TRBJ1-1; the D is unclear. The CDR3 runs to 18 residues. The V gene's germline CDR1 is MNHEY and CDR2 SMNVEV (reference sequence). V was trimmed by 3 bases and J by 0 bases, leaving 20 bases between them. CDR3 coding DNA: TGTGCCAGCAGTTTCGCCCCGGGCGGGAGGAGGATGAACACTGAAGCTTTCTTT. It yields the protein CASSFAPGGRRMNTEAFF.